These 17 T cell receptor beta chains share one sample of origin, sequenced in a study of control samples from healthy donors and cancer patients. Profiling relied on immunoSEQ multiplex PCR, and the TCRdb table lists in-frame clones only, not all of them. The sample includes 150,000 to 200,000 clones, about 94% of them seen just once. Source material: blood. The receptors shown here come from a young woman in good health.

The chain is built from TRBV6-4 and TRBJ1-2; TRBD1 matches at 10 bases. This CDR3 is built from 15 residues. The ends lost 5 bases at V and 4 bases at J; junction bases unmatched: 7. The V gene's germline CDR1 is MRHNA and CDR2 SNTAGT. As DNA, the CDR3 is TGTGCCAGCAGTTGGCGGGACAGGGGCCTCTATGGCTACACCTTC. This encodes CASSWRDRGLYGYTF.

V gene TRBV6-6 combines with J gene TRBJ2-1, with 12 positions matching TRBD2. The CDR3 extends over 15 amino acids. V gave up 5 bases and J gave up 2 bases; unmatched junction bases: 1. The germline V gene encodes CDR1 MNHNY and CDR2 SVGAGI (reference sequence). CDR3 sequence: CASSLAGGPYNEQFF. DNA for the CDR3: TGTGCCAGCAGTCTAGCGGGAGGGCCCTACAATGAGCAGTTCTTC.

The chain employs TRBV27 and TRBJ2-3; either TRBD1 or TRBD2 may supply D (5 bases each). Germline CDR1 is MNHEY and CDR2 is SMNVEV (reference sequence). Trimming pared 4 bases from V and 5 bases from J, leaving 16 bases between. The CDR3 runs to 15 residues. In nucleotides, the CDR3 is TGTGCCAGCAGTTCATTTCAGGGAGCACAAGATACGCAGTATTTT. Amino acid sequence: CASSSFQGAQDTQYF.

The chain joins TRBV6-5 to TRBJ2-3; tentative D call: TRBD2 (6 bases). V was trimmed by 6 bases and J by 1 base, leaving 8 bases between them. The CDR3 totals 13 residues. Germline V gene data show CDR1 as MNHEY and CDR2 as SVGAGI. The CDR3 spells CASRDYGTDTQYF. The CDR3 nucleotides read TGTGCCAGCAGGGACTATGGCACAGATACGCAGTATTTT.

The chain carries TRBV28 and TRBJ2-7, with 9 positions matching TRBD2. Germline V gene data show CDR1 as MDHEN and CDR2 as SYDVKM. V shed 5 bases, J shed 7 bases, and the junction held 9 bases outside the gene matches. This CDR3 region has 14 residues. CDR3 nucleotides: TGTGCCAGCAGTCGATCTAGCGGGAAGGAAGAGCAGTACTTC. Translating it yields CASSRSSGKEEQYF.

The chain carries TRBV6-5 and TRBJ2-3, with 8 bases identical to TRBD2. This CDR3 is built from 15 residues. Germline V CDR1 and CDR2: MNHEY, SVGAGI. The ends lost 6 bases at V and 1 base at J; junction bases unmatched: 6. CDR3 DNA sequence: TGTGCCAGCAGACCGGGACTAGGTGGCACAGATACGCAGTATTTT. Translation gives CASRPGLGGTDTQYF.

This rearrangement joins TRBV28 to TRBJ2-5, with 11 nucleotides matching TRBD2. Germline trimming cut 6 bases from V and 4 bases from J; bases unmatched to any gene: 7. Germline CDR1 and CDR2: MDHEN and SYDVKM. The CDR3 runs 15 residues. The CDR3 DNA sequence: TGTGCCAGCAGATCCGGGACTAGCGGAGCAGAGACCCAGTACTTC. Translation: CASRSGTSGAETQYF.

The V call is TRBV6-5, the J call TRBJ2-3; D might be TRBD2 (6 bases). V lost 11 bases to trimming and J lost 1 base, with 16 bases between them. CDR1 is MNHEY, CDR2 SVGAGI, per germline. The CDR3 extends over 14 amino acids. CDR3 sequence reads: CAVQTSRRTDTQYF. Written as DNA, the CDR3 is TGTGCCGTCCAAACTAGCCGACGCACAGATACGCAGTATTTT.

V is TRBV7-3 and J is TRBJ2-2; unclear D gene. The CDR3 totals 15 residues. V was clipped by 4 bases and J by 5 bases, with 14 bases between them. From germline, CDR1 is SGHTA and CDR2 FQGTGA. CDR3 sequence: CASSSGAGQTGELFF. The CDR3 nucleotides are TGTGCCAGCAGCTCAGGAGCTGGGCAGACCGGGGAGCTGTTTTTT.

The chain uses TRBV6-2 or TRBV6-3 and TRBJ1-2; possible D gene TRBD1, 6 bases. V was clipped by 2 bases and J by 5 bases, with 21 bases between them. From germline, CDR1 is MNHEY and CDR2 SVGEGT. CDR3 length: 17 residues. CDR3 in amino acids: CASSYRDNLRGGYGYTF. CDR3 in DNA: TGTGCCAGCAGTTACCGGGACAACCTAAGAGGGGGATATGGCTACACCTTC.

The chain couples TRBV27 to TRBJ2-7, with a weak D call TRBD1 (6 bases). V dropped 3 bases and J dropped 2 bases, with 11 bases sitting between them. CDR3 length equals 14 residues. CDR1 MNHEY and CDR2 SMNVEV come from the germline V gene (reference sequence). CDR3 DNA sequence: TGTGCCAGCAGTTTCGCCCAGGGGACCTACGAGCAGTACTTC. This encodes CASSFAQGTYEQYF.

This chain joins TRBV4-2 and TRBJ2-7; 9 bases are shared with TRBD2. V lost 3 bases and J lost 4; bases outside the gene matches: 4. The V gene's germline CDR1 is LGHNA and CDR2 YNFKEQ. This CDR3 region has 14 residues. This chain's CDR3 is CASSQAGGPYEQYF. Written as DNA, the CDR3 is TGTGCCAGCAGCCAGGCGGGAGGGCCTTACGAGCAGTACTTC.

V and J are TRBV7-8 and TRBJ1-6; D is ambiguous. Looked up from germline, CDR1 is SGHVS and CDR2 is FQNEAQ. Trimming cost V 5 bases and J 3 bases, with 20 bases left between them. The CDR3 consists of 18 residues. CDR3 region: CASSVNLGTSHYNSPLHF. The CDR3 DNA reads TGTGCCAGCAGCGTTAATCTGGGCACTTCCCACTATAATTCACCCCTCCACTTT.

The rearrangement uses TRBV19 and TRBJ1-2; the D gene is possibly TRBD1 (6 bases). The CDR3 sequence is 14 residues long. V was pared by 6 bases and J by 6 bases, with 17 bases between. The germline V gene encodes CDR1 LNHDA and CDR2 SQIVND (reference sequence). The CDR3 region has the DNA TGTGCCAGTAGCTCGGGACACCTATTGGATGGCTACACCTTC. This codes for CASSSGHLLDGYTF.

The V call is TRBV21-1, the J call TRBJ1-1; the D call in the table, TRBD1, was not verified against the DNA. TRBV21-1 is described as a pseudogene. This CDR3 contains 19 residues. The CDR3 bases are TGTGCCAGCAGCACCGTTCCAGGGGAAACATCCTGGCCGAACACTGAAGCTTTCTTT. Amino acids: CASSTVPGETSWPNTEAFF.

The chain employs TRBV28 and TRBJ1-5, with D tentatively TRBD1 (5 bases). Germline V gene lookup returns CDR1 MDHEN and CDR2 SYDVKM. Deletions cut 6 bases from V and 4 bases from J, with 10 bases between. This CDR3 comprises 13 residues. CDR3 sequence (DNA): TGTGCCAGCAGGGTACAGGAAAATCAGCCCCAGCATTTT. Translation: CASRVQENQPQHF.

The CDR3 region has the DNA TGTGCCAGTAGTACCTTACCGGGACAGGGGGTTGGTGAGCAGTTCTTC. It translates to CASSTLPGQGVGEQFF. The V and J genes are TRBV19 and TRBJ2-1; 11 bases agree with TRBD1. The V segment lost 4 bases and the J segment 9 bases; nucleotides outside the gene matches: 11. There are 16 residues in the CDR3. The germline CDR1 and CDR2 sequences are LNHDA and SQIVND (reference sequence).